The entry below gives a single T cell receptor beta chain sequence along with its context. Trimming took 3 bases from V and 0 from J; bases not matched to a gene: 13. The CDR3 is made up of 20 amino acids. The germline V gene encodes CDR1 SGHNT and CDR2 YENEEA. The sample is drawn from a study of blood T cell repertoires in COVID-19. Study-wide background: PBMCs, B-cell-depleted T cells, or T cells provided the cDNA or gDNA that made up the material.

TCRdb keeps only in-frame clones here, not all; method: immunoSEQ multiplex PCR. Of some 100,000 clones in the sample, nearly 90% were seen once. This TCR derives from a woman in her fifties or sixties with acute or convalescent COVID-19. Sequencing was done on a sample of peripheral blood. The chain couples TRBV11-3 to TRBJ1-5; 11 bases agree with TRBD1. The CDR3 coding sequence is TGTGCCAGCAGCTTCCAAAATCCGGACAGGGGGCTCTATAGCAATCAGCCCCAGCATTTT. Protein product: CASSFQNPDRGLYSNQPQHF.